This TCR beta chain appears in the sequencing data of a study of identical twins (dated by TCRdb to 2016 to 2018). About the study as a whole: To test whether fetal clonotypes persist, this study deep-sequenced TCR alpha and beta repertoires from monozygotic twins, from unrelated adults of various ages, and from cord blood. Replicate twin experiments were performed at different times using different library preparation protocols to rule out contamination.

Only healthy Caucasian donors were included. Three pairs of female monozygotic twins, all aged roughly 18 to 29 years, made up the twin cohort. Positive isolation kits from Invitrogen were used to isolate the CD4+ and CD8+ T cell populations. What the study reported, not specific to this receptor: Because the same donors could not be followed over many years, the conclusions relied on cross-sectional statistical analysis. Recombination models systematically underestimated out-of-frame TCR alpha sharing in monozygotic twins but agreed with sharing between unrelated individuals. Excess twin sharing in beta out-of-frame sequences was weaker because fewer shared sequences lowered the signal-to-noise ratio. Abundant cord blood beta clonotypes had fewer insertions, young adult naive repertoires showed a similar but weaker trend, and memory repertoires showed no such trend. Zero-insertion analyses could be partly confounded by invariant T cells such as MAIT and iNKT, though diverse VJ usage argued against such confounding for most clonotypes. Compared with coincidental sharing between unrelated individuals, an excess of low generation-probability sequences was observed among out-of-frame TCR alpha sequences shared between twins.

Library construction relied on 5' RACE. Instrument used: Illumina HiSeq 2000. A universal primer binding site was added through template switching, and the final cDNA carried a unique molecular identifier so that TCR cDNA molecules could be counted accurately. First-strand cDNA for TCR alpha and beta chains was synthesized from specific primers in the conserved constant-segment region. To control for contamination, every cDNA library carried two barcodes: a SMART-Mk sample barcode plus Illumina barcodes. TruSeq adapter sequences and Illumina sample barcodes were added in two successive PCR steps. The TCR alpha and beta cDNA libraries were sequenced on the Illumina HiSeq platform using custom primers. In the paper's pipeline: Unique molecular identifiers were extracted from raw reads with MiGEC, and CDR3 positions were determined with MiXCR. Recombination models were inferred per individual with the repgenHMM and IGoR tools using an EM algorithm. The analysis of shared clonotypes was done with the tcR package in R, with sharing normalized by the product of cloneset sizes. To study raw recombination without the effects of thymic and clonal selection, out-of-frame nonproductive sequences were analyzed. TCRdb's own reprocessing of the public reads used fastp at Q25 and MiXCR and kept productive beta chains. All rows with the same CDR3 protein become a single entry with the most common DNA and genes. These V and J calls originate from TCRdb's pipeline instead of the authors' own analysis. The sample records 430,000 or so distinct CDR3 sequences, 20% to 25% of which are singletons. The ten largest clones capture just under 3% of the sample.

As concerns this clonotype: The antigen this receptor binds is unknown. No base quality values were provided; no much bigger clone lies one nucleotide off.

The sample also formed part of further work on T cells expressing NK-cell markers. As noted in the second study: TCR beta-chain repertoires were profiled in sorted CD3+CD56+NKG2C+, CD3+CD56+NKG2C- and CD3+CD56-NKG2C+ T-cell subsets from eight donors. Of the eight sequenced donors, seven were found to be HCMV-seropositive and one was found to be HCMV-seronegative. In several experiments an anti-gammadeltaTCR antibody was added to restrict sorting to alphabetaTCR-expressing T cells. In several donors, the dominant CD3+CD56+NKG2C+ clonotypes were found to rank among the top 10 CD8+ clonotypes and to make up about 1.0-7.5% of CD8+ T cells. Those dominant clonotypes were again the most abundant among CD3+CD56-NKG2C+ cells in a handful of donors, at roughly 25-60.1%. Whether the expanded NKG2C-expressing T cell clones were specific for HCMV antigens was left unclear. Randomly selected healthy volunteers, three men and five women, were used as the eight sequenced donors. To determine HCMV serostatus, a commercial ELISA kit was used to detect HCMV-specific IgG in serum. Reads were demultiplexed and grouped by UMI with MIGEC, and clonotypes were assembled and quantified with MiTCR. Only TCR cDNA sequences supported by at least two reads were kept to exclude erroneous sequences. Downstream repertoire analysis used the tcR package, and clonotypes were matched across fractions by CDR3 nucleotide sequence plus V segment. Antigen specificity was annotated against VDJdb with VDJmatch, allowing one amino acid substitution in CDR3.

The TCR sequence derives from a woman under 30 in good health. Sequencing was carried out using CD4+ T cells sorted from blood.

The DNA is TGTGCCAGCAGTGAGGAGAGACAGACCTATGGCTACACCTTC. Translation gives CASSEERQTYGYTF. Recombination connected TRBV2 to TRBJ1-2; the D gene is perhaps TRBD1, from 5 matching bases. According to the germline V gene, CDR1 reads SNHLY and CDR2 reads FYNNEI. The V and J ends are trimmed by 3 bases and 4 bases, leaving 12 bases between them. Spanning cysteine to phenylalanine, the CDR3 consists of 14 amino acids. The kept DNA is CDR3 alone, 42 bases in frame from the first base.